The 4 T cell receptor beta chains in this list originate from one sample, sequenced in a study of cytomegalovirus exposure and HLA in healthy donors. 13 Jbeta primers and 60 Vbeta primers were used for the PCR. Sequencing used immunoSEQ multiplex PCR; TCRdb keeps in-frame clones, though not all of them. The listing contains about 110,000 clones. Sequencing was done on a sample of PBMCs. Receptor source: a middle-aged man in good health and CMV-seronegative.

The chain employs TRBV14 and TRBJ2-7; D unclear. V was trimmed by 1 base and J by 7 bases, leaving 11 bases between them. Germline V lookup: CDR1 SGHDN, CDR2 FVKESK. This CDR3 is 13 amino acids long. The CDR3 nucleotides read TGTGCCAGCAGCCAAGGGTTTAGAATGGAGCAGTACTTC. Residues: CASSQGFRMEQYF.

The V call is TRBV7-9, the J call TRBJ1-3; D may be TRBD1 (5 bases). The CDR3 has 14 residues. CDR1 is SEHNR and CDR2 is FQNEAQ in the germline V gene (reference sequence). The V end was cut by 5 bases, the J end by 3 bases, with 11 bases between. The DNA of the CDR3 is TGTGCCAGCAGCAAAACGACAGATGGAAACACCATATATTTT. Its translation is CASSKTTDGNTIYF.

This chain connects TRBV5-1 to TRBJ2-3; 11 bases fit TRBD2. This CDR3 comprises 17 residues. The V segment lost 4 bases and the J segment 5 bases; nucleotides outside the gene matches: 12. Germline-derived CDR1 and CDR2 are SGHRS and YFSETQ. The CDR3 spells CASSPKTSGISQDTQYF. The CDR3 nucleotides read TGCGCCAGCAGCCCGAAGACTAGCGGGATCAGTCAAGATACGCAGTATTTT.

The V call is TRBV4-1, the J call TRBJ1-1; 8 nucleotides line up with TRBD1. Germline V gene sequence: CDR1 MGHRA, CDR2 YSYEKL. The CDR3 contains 19 residues. V was pared by 2 bases and J by 4 bases, with 18 bases of the junction left unmatched. The CDR3 loop reads CASSQKGGGQGAHSTEAFF. In DNA form, the CDR3 reads TGCGCCAGCAGCCAAAAAGGGGGCGGGCAGGGGGCGCACAGCACTGAAGCTTTCTTT.